The 10 T cell receptor beta chains given below trace back to one sample, sequenced in a study of PD-L1 blockade in urothelial cancer. TCRdb's table, derived via immunoSEQ multiplex PCR, lists solely in-frame clones and lacks some. The sample comprises about 90,000 clones, less than 85% of which are singletons, and around 8% rests with the top ten. Time point denoted: peripheral blood 6 weeks after treatment start. This sample comprised PBMCs, obtained around atezolizumab (anti-PD-L1) treatment. The receptors were gathered from an older man with urothelial cancer.

The chain links TRBV2 to TRBJ1-2, with 8 nucleotides matching TRBD1. Per germline, CDR1 SNHLY and CDR2 FYNNEI. V lost 4 bases to trimming and J lost 2 bases; unmatched junction nucleotides: 3. The CDR3 has 14 amino acids. The CDR3 region has the DNA TGTGCCAGCAGTGCAAGGACAGGGAACTATGGCTACACCTTC. This codes for CASSARTGNYGYTF.

The V and J genes are TRBV14 and TRBJ1-2; D gene unclear. V lost 1 base to trimming and J lost 6 bases, with 12 bases between them. Germline V gives CDR1 SGHDN, CDR2 FVKESK. The CDR3 is 14 residues long. CDR3 sequence (DNA): TGTGCCAGCAGCCAAGGTGTCCAGCGGAATGGCTACACCTTC. Translation gives CASSQGVQRNGYTF.

The gene calls are TRBV6-1 and TRBJ2-7; tentatively, D is TRBD1 (5 bases). This CDR3 is 19 amino acids long. Germline assignment: CDR1 MNHNS and CDR2 SASEGT. Trimming took off 1 base at V and 1 base at J, with 23 bases between the two ends. The CDR3 is CASSEETPYRSQGSYEQYF. The CDR3 coding sequence is TGTGCCAGCAGTGAAGAAACACCCTACCGATCTCAGGGTTCCTACGAGCAGTACTTC.

J is TRBJ1-5 and V is TRBV13; D unclear. V lost 0 bases, J lost 6 bases, and 9 bases lay in between. CDR1 and CDR2 from the germline V gene are PRHDT and FYEKMQ (reference sequence). The length of the CDR3 is 14 residues. CDR3 bases: TGTGCCAGCAGCTTAGGCCTATCTCGTCAGCCCCAGCATTTT. This codes for CASSLGLSRQPQHF. Based on the CDR3 plus reference TRBV13 and TRBJ1-5, the full variable domain is AAGVIQSPRHLIKEKRETATLKCYPIPRHDTVYWYQQGPGQDPQFLISFYEKMQSDKGSIPDRFSAQQFSDYHSELNMSSLELGDSALYFCASSLGLSRQPQHFGDGTRLSIL.

J is TRBJ2-7 and V is TRBV11-2; TRBD1 aligns across 7 bases. Germline trimming cut 3 bases from V and 8 bases from J; bases unmatched to any gene: 7. Germline V CDR1 and CDR2: SGHAT, FQNNGV. The CDR3 has 13 residues. DNA of the CDR3: TGTGCCAGCAGCTTCGGGACAGCCGGCCAGCAGTACTTC. Its protein is CASSFGTAGQQYF. The variable domain in full, with the rest retrieved from reference TRBV11-2 and TRBJ2-7, is EAGVAQSPRYKIIEKRQSVAFWCNPISGHATLYWYQQILGQGPKLLIQFQNNGVVDDSQLPKDRFSAERLKGVDSTLKIQPAKLEDSAVYLCASSFGTAGQQYFGPGTRLTVT.

This clone showed up just a few times. This chain joins TRBV19 and TRBJ1-1; D is possibly TRBD1 (6 bases). Trimming shortened V by 7 bases and J by 6 bases, and 18 bases separated the two germline ends. The CDR3 covers 14 residues. Germline V gives CDR1 LNHDA, CDR2 SQIVND (reference sequence). CDR3 nucleotide sequence: TGTGCCAGTACCCAAGGGGGGGTACGGGCTGAAGCTTTCTTT. Translation: CASTQGGVRAEAFF.

The chain links TRBV6-5 to TRBJ2-3, with a tentative D call TRBD1 (5 bases). V dropped 2 bases and J dropped 1 base, with 10 bases sitting between them. CDR3 length equals 15 residues. The V gene's germline CDR1 is MNHEY and CDR2 SVGAGI. DNA of the CDR3: TGTGCCAGCAGTTACGCAGGGCTGGGCACAGATACGCAGTATTTT. It encodes CASSYAGLGTDTQYF.

Sample share makes this clone medium-sized. The V and J genes are TRBV29-1 and TRBJ2-1; 7 bases align to TRBD2. The CDR3 runs to 13 residues. The ends lost 6 bases at V and 3 bases at J; junction bases unmatched: 5. Germline V lookup: CDR1 SQVTM, CDR2 ANQGSEA. This CDR3 reads CSVRRELYNEQFF. CDR3 nucleotides: TGCAGCGTGCGGCGGGAGCTCTACAATGAGCAGTTCTTC.

The rearrangement links TRBV7-9 to TRBJ2-7; 8 positions agree with TRBD2. This CDR3 region has 16 residues. With V trimmed by 5 bases and J by 0 bases, 9 bases remained unmatched. Germline V gene sequence: CDR1 SEHNR, CDR2 FQNEAQ (reference sequence). The CDR3 coding sequence is TGTGCCAGCAGCCTTGGGTATAGCGGGGCCTCCTACGAGCAGTACTTC. It yields the protein CASSLGYSGASYEQYF.

The chain combines TRBV7-2 with TRBJ1-4; possible D gene TRBD1, 5 bases. V lost 3 bases and J 4 bases, leaving 15 bases between the germline ends. The germline gives CDR1 SGHTA, CDR2 FQGNSA. This CDR3 is 16 amino acids long. The CDR3 coding sequence is TGTGCCAGCAGCTTTCCTAATGGACAAAATAATGAAAAACTGTTTTTT. This translates into CASSFPNGQNNEKLFF.